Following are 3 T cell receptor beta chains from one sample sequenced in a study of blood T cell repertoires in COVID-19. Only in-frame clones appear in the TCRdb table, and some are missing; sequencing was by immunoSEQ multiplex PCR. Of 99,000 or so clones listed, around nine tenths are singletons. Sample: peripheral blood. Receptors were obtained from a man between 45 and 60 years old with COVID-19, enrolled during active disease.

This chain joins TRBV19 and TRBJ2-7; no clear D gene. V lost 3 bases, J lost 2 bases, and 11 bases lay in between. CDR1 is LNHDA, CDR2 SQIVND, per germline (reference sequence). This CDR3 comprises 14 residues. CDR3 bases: TGTGCCAGTAGTATCTCTGCGGTGCCCTACGAGCAGTACTTC. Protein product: CASSISAVPYEQYF.

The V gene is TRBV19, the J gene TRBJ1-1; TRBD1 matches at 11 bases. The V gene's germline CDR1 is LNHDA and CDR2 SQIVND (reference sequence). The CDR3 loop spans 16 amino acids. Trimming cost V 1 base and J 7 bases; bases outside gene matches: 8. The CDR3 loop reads CASSIVAGTGGNEAFF. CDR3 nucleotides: TGTGCCAGTAGTATAGTCGCCGGGACAGGGGGGAATGAAGCTTTCTTT.

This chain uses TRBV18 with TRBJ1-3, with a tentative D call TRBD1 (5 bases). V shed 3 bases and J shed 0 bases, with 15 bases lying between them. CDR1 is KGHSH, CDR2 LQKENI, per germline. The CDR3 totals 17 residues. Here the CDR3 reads CASSPRGVSSSGNTIYF. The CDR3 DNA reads TGTGCCAGCTCACCGCGGGGCGTCTCATCCTCTGGAAACACCATATATTTT.